This T cell receptor (beta chain) was captured by sequencing in a study of blood T cell repertoires in COVID-19. V lost 7 bases to trimming and J lost 6 bases; unmatched junction nucleotides: 9. Germline V gives CDR1 GTSNPN, CDR2 SVGIG (reference sequence). The CDR3 covers 15 residues. The method was immunoSEQ multiplex PCR; TCRdb's version includes in-frame clones alone and lacks a portion of them. The data hold about 54,000 clones, with 90% observed a single time. The receptor comes from a woman aged 40 to 55 with active COVID-19. Sequenced material: peripheral blood. This chain connects TRBV30 to TRBJ2-3; TRBD2 aligns across 14 bases. CDR3 residues: CASGTSGGVGDTQYF. The CDR3 bases are TGTGCCTCAGGGACTAGCGGGGGAGTGGGGGATACGCAGTATTTT.